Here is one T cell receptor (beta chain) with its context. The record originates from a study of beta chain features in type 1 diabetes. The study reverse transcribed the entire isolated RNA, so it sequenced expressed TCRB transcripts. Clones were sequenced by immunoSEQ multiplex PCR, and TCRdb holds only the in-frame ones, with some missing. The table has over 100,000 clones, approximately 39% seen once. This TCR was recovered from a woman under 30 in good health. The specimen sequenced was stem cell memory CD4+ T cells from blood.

CDR3: CASSGGIYGYTF. CDR3 DNA: TGTGCCAGCAGCGGAGGGATCTATGGCTACACCTTC. This sequence joins TRBV9 and TRBJ1-2; no clear D. This CDR3 is built from 12 residues. V was trimmed by 3 bases and J by 4 bases, leaving 7 bases between them. Germline CDR1 is SGDLS and CDR2 is YYNGEE.